Following are 21 T cell receptor beta chains from one sample sequenced in a study of a mutant IDH1 vaccine in newly diagnosed glioma. Sequenced by immunoSEQ multiplex PCR; TCRdb stores in-frame clones only, minus some. Seen here are fewer than 45,000 clones, about four fifths observed once, and the top ten hold around 2.4%. For these TCRs, the target antigens are not known. Noted time point: week 11, during vaccination. In every dose of vaccine, 300 ug of mutant IDH1 20-mer peptide was given alongside topical imiquimod. Specimen: PBMCs, collected from a glioma patient whose treatment included an IDH1 peptide vaccine. These receptors originate from a man aged 40-49 years with glioma.

This chain uses TRBV10-2 with TRBJ2-1; 14 bases fit TRBD2. CDR1 is WSHSY, CDR2 SAAADI, per germline. This CDR3 contains 15 residues. J was trimmed by 10 bases and V by 6 bases; bases with no gene match: 8. Here the CDR3 reads CASRPGTSGSREQFF. CDR3 nucleotides: TGCGCCAGCAGGCCCGGGACTAGCGGGAGCCGGGAGCAGTTCTTC.

V is TRBV7-8 and J is TRBJ1-1, with TRBD1 as a possible D gene (5 bases). Trimming removed 1 base from V and 5 bases from J, with 14 bases in between. The CDR3 covers 15 residues. In germline, CDR1 is SGHVS, CDR2 FQNEAQ. CDR3 loop: CASSLGGGGTTEAFF. The CDR3, as DNA: TGTGCCAGCAGCTTAGGCGGCGGCGGGACGACTGAAGCTTTCTTT. Based on the CDR3 plus reference TRBV7-8 and TRBJ1-1, the full variable domain is GAGVSQSPRYKVAKRGQDVALRCDPISGHVSLFWYQQALGQGPEFLTYFQNEAQLDKSGLPSDRFFAERPEGSVSTLKIQRTQQEDSAVYLCASSLGGGGTTEAFFGQGTRLTVV.

The V and J genes are TRBV6-1 and TRBJ2-5, with no clear D. Looked up from germline, CDR1 is MNHNS and CDR2 is SASEGT. The CDR3 is made up of 11 amino acids. Trimming left V 9 bases short and J 3 bases short, with 8 bases between. CDR3 region: CASALEETQYF. The CDR3 DNA reads TGTGCCAGTGCTTTGGAAGAGACCCAGTACTTC.

This chain joins TRBV19 and TRBJ2-2, with D unclear. Germline-derived CDR1 and CDR2 are LNHDA and SQIVND (reference sequence). This CDR3 has 16 residues. V gave up 1 base and J gave up 1 base, with 10 bases separating them. As DNA, the CDR3 is TGTGCCAGTAGTATAGCTGCACGGCTGAACACCGGGGAGCTGTTTTTT. Amino acid sequence: CASSIAARLNTGELFF.

The rearrangement links TRBV28 to TRBJ2-7; D is possibly TRBD1 (6 bases). The CDR3 totals 12 residues. CDR1 and CDR2 from the germline V gene are MDHEN and SYDVKM. V dropped 4 bases and J dropped 4 bases, with 8 bases sitting between them. CDR3 nucleotide sequence: TGTGCCAGCAGTTCCGGACAGTACGAGCAGTACTTC. It encodes CASSSGQYEQYF.

The genes are TRBV5-1 and TRBJ2-7; D is perhaps TRBD1 (5 bases). This CDR3 region has 16 residues. Trimming removed 0 bases from V and 4 bases from J, with 17 bases in between. Germline V gives CDR1 SGHRS, CDR2 YFSETQ. The CDR3 DNA follows: TGCGCCAGCAGCTTGGCGACCCAGGGAAGTGGGTACGAGCAGTACTTC. Translation gives CASSLATQGSGYEQYF.

The chain joins TRBV7-2 to TRBJ1-1; D remains ambiguous. This CDR3 comprises 10 residues. Trimming took 5 bases from V and 7 from J, leaving 5 bases between them. CDR1 is SGHTA and CDR2 is FQGNSA in the germline V gene. The CDR3 sequence is CASSPREAFF. The CDR3 coding sequence is TGTGCCAGCAGCCCCCGTGAAGCTTTCTTT.

The chain joins TRBV11-2 to TRBJ2-5; unclear D gene. Trimming removed 6 bases from V and 2 bases from J, with 10 bases in between. This CDR3 contains 13 residues. CDR1 and CDR2 (germline): SGHAT, FQNNGV. The DNA for the CDR3 is TGTGCCAGCAGTGTGCGGCCACAAGAGACCCAGTACTTC. It yields the protein CASSVRPQETQYF.

The chain joins TRBV2 to TRBJ2-5; 7 bases map to TRBD2. CDR1 and CDR2 (germline): SNHLY, FYNNEI. Trimming removed 7 bases from V and 3 bases from J; junction bases left unmatched: 8. The CDR3 spans 14 residues. CDR3: CASNERGPKETQYF. As DNA, the CDR3 is TGTGCCAGCAACGAGCGGGGCCCCAAAGAGACCCAGTACTTC.

The V call is TRBV5-6, the J call TRBJ2-5; D remains ambiguous. V lost 2 bases and J lost 1, with 6 bases in between. Germline CDR1 and CDR2: SGHDT and YYEEEE. This CDR3 contains 13 residues. The CDR3 region is CASSLASQETQYF. CDR3 nucleotide sequence: TGTGCCAGCAGCTTAGCTAGCCAAGAGACCCAGTACTTC.

The chain combines TRBV2 with TRBJ2-6; TRBD2 aligns across 9 bases. The germline gives CDR1 SNHLY, CDR2 FYNNEI. CDR3 size: 17 residues. The V gene end was trimmed by 7 bases and the J gene end by 0 bases; junction bases not matched to a gene: 7. CDR3 sequence (DNA): TGTGCCAGCAAAGGGCTAGCGGGGCCCTCTGGGGCCAACGTCCTGACTTTC. It specifies CASKGLAGPSGANVLTF.

The chain joins TRBV7-2 to TRBJ1-1; no firm D call. Germline assignment: CDR1 SGHTA and CDR2 FQGNSA. The V end lost 3 bases, the J end lost 1 base, and 9 bases lay between the germline ends. The CDR3 runs to 14 residues. CDR3 sequence (DNA): TGTGCCAGCAGCTTTTCCCTCTCGAACACTGAAGCTTTCTTT. Translated: CASSFSLSNTEAFF.

The chain carries TRBV10-3 and TRBJ2-7; D assignment may be TRBD1 or TRBD2 (7 bases each). The CDR3 has 13 amino acids. V lost 6 bases and J 5 bases, leaving 14 bases between the germline ends. Germline V CDR1 and CDR2: ENHRY, SYGVKD. The CDR3 bases are TGTGCCATCAGCTTCCAGGGGGGGGACGAGCAGTACTTC. Its protein product is CAISFQGGDEQYF.

J is TRBJ1-5 and V is TRBV5-1, with D maybe TRBD1 (6 bases). CDR1 and CDR2 from the germline V gene are SGHRS and YFSETQ. V was trimmed by 6 bases and J by 0 bases, leaving 13 bases between them. This CDR3 is built from 15 residues. CDR3 in DNA: TGCGCCAGCAAATCCGGGACAAATAGCAATCAGCCCCAGCATTTT. Amino acids: CASKSGTNSNQPQHF.

This rearrangement joins TRBV18 to TRBJ2-5; D uncertain. V lost 3 bases and J 7 bases, leaving 6 bases between the germline ends. The CDR3 runs 11 residues. The V gene's germline CDR1 is KGHSH and CDR2 LQKENI. DNA of the CDR3: TGTGCCAGCTCACCGTACGGGACCCAGTACTTC. Its protein product is CASSPYGTQYF. Drawing the rest from reference TRBV18 and TRBJ2-5, the complete variable domain is NAGVMQNPRHLVRRRGQEARLRCSPMKGHSHVYWYRQLPEEGLKFMVYLQKENIIDESGMPKERFSAEFPKEGPSILRIQQVVRGDSAAYFCASSPYGTQYFGPGTRLLVL.

This clone was counted once. V usage is TRBV7-2 and J usage is TRBJ2-3, with D hard to call. V gave up 2 bases and J gave up 9 bases, with 6 bases separating them. CDR1 is SGHTA and CDR2 is FQGNSA in the germline V gene. This CDR3 is 11 amino acids long. This chain's CDR3 is CASSLFSTQYF. The CDR3 DNA follows: TGTGCCAGCAGCTTATTTAGCACGCAGTATTTT.

The chain carries TRBV6-1 and TRBJ2-3; 8 bases line up with TRBD2. Per the germline V gene, CDR1 is MNHNS and CDR2 is SASEGT. V lost 3 bases to trimming and J lost 4 bases; unmatched junction nucleotides: 9. This CDR3 contains 16 residues. The chain's CDR3 is CASSDVREGWSDTQYF. The DNA for the CDR3 is TGTGCCAGCAGTGACGTACGGGAGGGGTGGTCAGATACGCAGTATTTT.

V gene TRBV18 combines with J gene TRBJ2-1; 8 nucleotides line up with TRBD2. Germline lookup yields CDR1 KGHSH and CDR2 LQKENI. V lost 3 bases and J lost 9; bases outside the gene matches: 10. The CDR3 runs to 15 residues. CDR3 loop: CASSPGVAGRSEQFF. In DNA, the CDR3 is TGTGCCAGCTCACCCGGAGTAGCGGGAAGGAGTGAGCAGTTCTTC.

The chain is built from TRBV11-1 and TRBJ2-7; D is unclear. The V gene's germline CDR1 is SGHAT and CDR2 FQDESV (reference sequence). The CDR3 has 14 residues. Trimming pared 3 bases from V and 4 bases from J, leaving 13 bases between. CDR3 coding DNA: TGTGCCAGCAGCTTCTCGCGGTTAACGTACGAGCAGTACTTC. It translates to CASSFSRLTYEQYF.

The chain carries TRBV4-1 and TRBJ2-7, with a possible D match to TRBD1 (5 bases). The CDR3 consists of 14 residues. Trimming took off 1 base at V and 2 bases at J, with 9 bases between the two ends. The germline CDR1 and CDR2 sequences are MGHRA and YSYEKL. CDR3 amino acids: CASSQADTTYEQYF. As DNA, the CDR3 is TGCGCCAGCAGCCAAGCGGACACAACCTACGAGCAGTACTTC.

This clone was seen more than once but under ten times. CDR3 in amino acids: CASFTGELFF. In nucleotides, the CDR3 is TGTGCCAGCTTCACCGGGGAGCTGTTTTTT. The J gene is TRBJ2-2, the V gene TRBV7-9; D is unclear. V dropped 8 bases and J dropped 4 bases, with 2 bases sitting between them. The CDR3 spans 10 residues. Germline values: CDR1 SEHNR, CDR2 FQNEAQ (reference sequence).